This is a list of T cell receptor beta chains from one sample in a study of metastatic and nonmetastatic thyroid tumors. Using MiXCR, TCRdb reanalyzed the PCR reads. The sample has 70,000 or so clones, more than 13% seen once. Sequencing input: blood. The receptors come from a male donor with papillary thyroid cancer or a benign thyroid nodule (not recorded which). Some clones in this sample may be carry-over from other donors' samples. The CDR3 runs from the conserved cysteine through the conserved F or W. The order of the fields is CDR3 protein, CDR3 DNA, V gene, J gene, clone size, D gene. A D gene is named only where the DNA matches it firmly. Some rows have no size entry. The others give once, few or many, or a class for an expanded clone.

cdr3_aa: CASSESKVFQRGILNEQFF; cdr3_nt: TGCGCCAGCAGTGAGTCGAAAGTTTTCCAGCGGGGGATCCTCAATGAGCAGTTCTTC; v_call: TRBV10-1; j_call: TRBJ2-1; clone_size: many; d_call: TRBD2
cdr3_aa: CAWWSGGVYGYTF; cdr3_nt: TGTGCCTGGTGGTCCGGGGGGGTCTATGGCTACACCTTC; v_call: TRBV30; j_call: TRBJ1-2; clone_size: many; d_call: -
cdr3_aa: CASSFAANTEAFF; cdr3_nt: TGTGCCAGCAGCTTTGCAGCAAACACTGAAGCTTTCTTT; v_call: TRBV5-4; j_call: TRBJ1-1; clone_size: few; d_call: -
cdr3_aa: CAISEDRAATGELFF; cdr3_nt: TGTGCCATCAGCGAGGACAGGGCGGCCACCGGGGAGCTGTTTTTT; v_call: TRBV10-3; j_call: TRBJ2-2; clone_size: many; d_call: TRBD1
cdr3_aa: CASSVGSGGAHNEQFF; cdr3_nt: TGTGCCAGCAGCGTAGGGTCAGGGGGCGCCCACAATGAGCAGTTCTTC; v_call: TRBV9; j_call: TRBJ2-1; clone_size: many; d_call: TRBD1
cdr3_aa: CASSPTATNSWGETQYF; cdr3_nt: TGTGCCAGCAGTCCGACCGCAACCAATAGTTGGGGAGAGACCCAGTACTTC; v_call: TRBV28; j_call: TRBJ2-5; clone_size: many; d_call: -
cdr3_aa: CASSSHSGTVNTEAFF; cdr3_nt: TGTGCCAGCAGCTCCCACTCCGGGACAGTGAACACTGAAGCTTTCTTT; v_call: TRBV9; j_call: TRBJ1-1; clone_size: many; d_call: TRBD1
cdr3_aa: CASSEWGGRGYTF; cdr3_nt: TGTGCCAGCAGCGAGTGGGGAGGCCGGGGCTACACCTTC; v_call: TRBV9; j_call: TRBJ1-2; clone_size: once; d_call: -
cdr3_aa: CASSLAWVGTGSSYEQYF; cdr3_nt: TGTGCCAGCAGCTTAGCGTGGGTGGGAACAGGGAGCTCCTACGAGCAGTACTTC; v_call: TRBV7-2; j_call: TRBJ2-7; clone_size: once; d_call: -
cdr3_aa: CASSSPQVSYEQYF; cdr3_nt: TGTGCCAGTAGCTCCCCCCAGGTTAGCTACGAGCAGTACTTC; v_call: TRBV7-9; j_call: TRBJ2-7; clone_size: -; d_call: -
cdr3_aa: CASSYSEQPQHF; cdr3_nt: TGTGCCAGCAGTTACTCGGAACAGCCCCAGCATTTT; v_call: TRBV6-2/TRBV6-3; j_call: TRBJ1-5; clone_size: many; d_call: -
cdr3_aa: CASTYRGGHTDTQYF; cdr3_nt: TGCGCCAGCACGTATAGGGGGGGTCACACAGATACGCAGTATTTT; v_call: TRBV10-1; j_call: TRBJ2-3; clone_size: many; d_call: -
cdr3_aa: CASSPTLRQGFRLF; cdr3_nt: TGTGCCAGCAGTCCAACGCTACGACAGGGGTTTAGGTTGTTC; v_call: TRBV28; j_call: TRBJ2-7; clone_size: many; d_call: TRBD1
cdr3_aa: CASSLRSASVEKLFF; cdr3_nt: TGTGCCAGCAGCTTACGGTCGGCCTCGGTTGAAAAACTGTTTTTT; v_call: TRBV7-9; j_call: TRBJ1-4; clone_size: many; d_call: -
cdr3_aa: CASSSRNRGSHNEQFF; cdr3_nt: TGCGCCAGCAGCTCTCGGAACAGGGGCTCTCACAATGAGCAGTTCTTC; v_call: TRBV5-1; j_call: TRBJ2-1; clone_size: -; d_call: TRBD1
cdr3_aa: CASSPGTVGEKLFF; cdr3_nt: TGTGCCAGCAGCCCCGGGACAGTGGGTGAAAAACTGTTTTTT; v_call: TRBV11-2; j_call: TRBJ1-4; clone_size: -; d_call: TRBD1
cdr3_aa: CASSPQVTNYGYTF; cdr3_nt: TGTGCCAGCAGTCCCCAGGTTACTAACTATGGCTACACCTTC; v_call: TRBV12-3/TRBV12-4; j_call: TRBJ1-2; clone_size: many; d_call: -
cdr3_aa: CSARMRGSYEQYF; cdr3_nt: TGCAGTGCTAGGATGCGGGGCTCCTACGAGCAGTACTTC; v_call: TRBV20-1; j_call: TRBJ2-7; clone_size: many; d_call: -
cdr3_aa: CASSEPGQWLYGYTF; cdr3_nt: TGTGCCAGCAGTGAACCTGGACAGTGGCTCTATGGCTACACCTTC; v_call: TRBV6-1; j_call: TRBJ1-2; clone_size: few; d_call: -
cdr3_aa: CSAKGSGNTIYF; cdr3_nt: TGCAGCGCCAAGGGGTCTGGAAACACCATATATTTT; v_call: TRBV20-1; j_call: TRBJ1-3; clone_size: many; d_call: -
cdr3_aa: CASSKRDRGTEAFF; cdr3_nt: TGTGCCAGCAGCAAGAGGGACAGGGGCACTGAAGCTTTCTTT; v_call: TRBV3-1; j_call: TRBJ1-1; clone_size: many; d_call: TRBD1
cdr3_aa: CASSLSGRVYNEQFF; cdr3_nt: TGTGCCAGCAGCCTTAGCGGGAGGGTCTACAATGAGCAGTTCTTC; v_call: TRBV6-2/TRBV6-3; j_call: TRBJ2-1; clone_size: many; d_call: TRBD2
cdr3_aa: CASSYRGPNRGTKETQYF; cdr3_nt: TGTGCCAGCAGTTACCGCGGGCCGAACAGGGGAACGAAGGAGACCCAGTACTTC; v_call: TRBV6-2/TRBV6-3; j_call: TRBJ2-5; clone_size: many; d_call: TRBD1
cdr3_aa: CASSIYGRTSGRSYNEQFF; cdr3_nt: TGTGCCAGCAGCATCTACGGCCGGACTAGCGGGCGATCCTACAATGAGCAGTTCTTC; v_call: TRBV7-9; j_call: TRBJ2-1; clone_size: many; d_call: TRBD2
cdr3_aa: CSADRGHSDSETQYF; cdr3_nt: TGCAGCGCCGACAGGGGGCATTCAGATTCGGAGACCCAGTACTTC; v_call: TRBV20-1; j_call: TRBJ2-5; clone_size: many; d_call: TRBD1
cdr3_aa: CASSVAAGRRYEQYF; cdr3_nt: TGTGCCAGCAGCGTAGCGGCAGGCCGCCGGTACGAGCAGTACTTC; v_call: TRBV9; j_call: TRBJ2-7; clone_size: many; d_call: -
cdr3_aa: CASQHLAERSYNEQFF; cdr3_nt: TGTGCCAGCCAGCACTTGGCGGAACGATCCTACAATGAGCAGTTCTTC; v_call: TRBV2; j_call: TRBJ2-1; clone_size: many; d_call: -